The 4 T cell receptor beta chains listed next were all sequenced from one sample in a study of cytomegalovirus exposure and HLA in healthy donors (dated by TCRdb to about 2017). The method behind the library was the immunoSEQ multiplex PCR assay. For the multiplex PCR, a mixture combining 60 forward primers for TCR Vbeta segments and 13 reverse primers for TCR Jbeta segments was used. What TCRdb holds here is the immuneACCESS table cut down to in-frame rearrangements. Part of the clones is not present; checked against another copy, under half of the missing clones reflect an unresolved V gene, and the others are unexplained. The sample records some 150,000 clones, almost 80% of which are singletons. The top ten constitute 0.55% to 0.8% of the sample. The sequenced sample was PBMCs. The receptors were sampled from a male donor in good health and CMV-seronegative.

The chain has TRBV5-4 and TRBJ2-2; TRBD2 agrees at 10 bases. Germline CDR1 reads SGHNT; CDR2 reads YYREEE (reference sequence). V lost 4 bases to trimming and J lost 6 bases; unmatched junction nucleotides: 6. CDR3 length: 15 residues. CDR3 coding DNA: TGTGCCAGCAGCCCCGGGAGCGGGGGGGCCGGGGAGCTGTTTTTT. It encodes CASSPGSGGAGELFF.

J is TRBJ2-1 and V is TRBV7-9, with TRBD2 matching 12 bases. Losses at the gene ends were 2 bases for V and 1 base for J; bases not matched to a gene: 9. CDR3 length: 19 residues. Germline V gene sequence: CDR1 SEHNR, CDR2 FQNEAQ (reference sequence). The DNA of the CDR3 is TGTGCCAGCAGCTTACCTAGCGGGAGGGCCGGGTGGTCCTACAATGAGCAGTTCTTC. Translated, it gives CASSLPSGRAGWSYNEQFF.

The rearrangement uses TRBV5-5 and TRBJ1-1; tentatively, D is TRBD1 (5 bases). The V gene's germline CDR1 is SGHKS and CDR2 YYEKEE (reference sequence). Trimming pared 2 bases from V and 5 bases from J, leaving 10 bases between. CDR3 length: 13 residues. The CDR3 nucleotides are TGTGCCAGCAGCTTCAAGCCAGGGACTGAAGCTTTCTTT. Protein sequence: CASSFKPGTEAFF.

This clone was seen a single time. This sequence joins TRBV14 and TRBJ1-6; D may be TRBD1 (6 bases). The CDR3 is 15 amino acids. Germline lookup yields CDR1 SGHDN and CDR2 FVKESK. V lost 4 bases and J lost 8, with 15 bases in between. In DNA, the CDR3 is TGTGCCAGCAGCCGGGACGAAGGGGGTTATTCACCCCTCCACTTT. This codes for CASSRDEGGYSPLHF.